The clone carrying this T cell receptor beta chain was recorded a few times. Its antigen is currently unknown. This entry is derived from a study of T-cell memory formation after mild COVID-19. Regarding the study as a whole: Contracting clones from day 15 to 85 had balanced CD4/CD8; later expanders favoured CD4+.

The CDR3 contains 15 residues. The V end lost 4 bases, the J end lost 1 base, and 11 bases lay between the germline ends. Amplification by 5'RACE using constant-segment primers produced TCR alpha and TCR beta cDNA libraries that carried sample barcodes and UMIs. One entry per CDR3 protein results from TCRdb running MiXCR on the 5' RACE reads. The top ten clones hold over 10% of a sample with 350,000 to 500,000 distinct CDR3 sequences, about 25% of them seen once. This TCR derives from an adult woman who had mild COVID-19 (a few samples of this study predate the infection). Cell type and time point are not known. J is TRBJ1-5 and V is TRBV12-3 or TRBV12-4; D might be TRBD1 (5 bases). The sequencing input was PBMCs or a T cell subset sorted from them (not recorded which). CDR3 in DNA: TGTGCCAGCAGTTCCGGGACGAGGAGCAATCAGCCCCAGCATTTT. This codes for CASSSGTRSNQPQHF.